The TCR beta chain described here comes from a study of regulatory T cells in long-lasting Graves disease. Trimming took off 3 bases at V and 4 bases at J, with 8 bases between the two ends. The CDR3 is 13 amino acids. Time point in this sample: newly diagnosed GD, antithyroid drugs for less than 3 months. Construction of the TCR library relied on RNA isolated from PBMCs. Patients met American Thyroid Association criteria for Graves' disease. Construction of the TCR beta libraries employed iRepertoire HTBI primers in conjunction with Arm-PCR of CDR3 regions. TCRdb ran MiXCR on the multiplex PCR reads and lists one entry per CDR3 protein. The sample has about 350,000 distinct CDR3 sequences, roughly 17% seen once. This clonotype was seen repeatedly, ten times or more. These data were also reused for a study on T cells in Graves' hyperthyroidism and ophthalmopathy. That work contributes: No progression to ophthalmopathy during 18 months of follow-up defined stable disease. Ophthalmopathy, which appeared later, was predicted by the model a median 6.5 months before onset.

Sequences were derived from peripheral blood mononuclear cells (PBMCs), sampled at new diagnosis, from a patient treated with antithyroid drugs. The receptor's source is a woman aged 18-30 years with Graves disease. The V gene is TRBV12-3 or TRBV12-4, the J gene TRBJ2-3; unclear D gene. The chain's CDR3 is CASSLMASDTQYF. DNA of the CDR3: TGTGCCAGCAGTTTGATGGCTTCAGATACGCAGTATTTT.